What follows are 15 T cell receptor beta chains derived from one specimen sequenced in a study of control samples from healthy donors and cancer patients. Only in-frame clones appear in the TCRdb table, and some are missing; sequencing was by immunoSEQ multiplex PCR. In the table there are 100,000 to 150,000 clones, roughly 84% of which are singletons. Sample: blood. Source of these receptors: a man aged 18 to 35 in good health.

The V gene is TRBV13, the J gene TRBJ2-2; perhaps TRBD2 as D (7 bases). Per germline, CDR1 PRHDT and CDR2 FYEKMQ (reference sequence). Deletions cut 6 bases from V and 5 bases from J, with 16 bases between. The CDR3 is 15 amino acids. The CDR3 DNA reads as TGTGCCAGCAGACGGCGGGAGAGGGGGACCGGGGAGCTGTTTTTT. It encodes CASRRRERGTGELFF.

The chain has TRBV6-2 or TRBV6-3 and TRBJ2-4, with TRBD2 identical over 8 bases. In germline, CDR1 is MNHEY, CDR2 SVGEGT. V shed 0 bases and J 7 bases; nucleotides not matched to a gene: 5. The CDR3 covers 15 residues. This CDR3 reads CASSYSDGGRNIQYF. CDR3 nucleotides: TGTGCCAGCAGTTACTCAGACGGCGGGAGGAACATTCAGTACTTC.

The CDR3 is CAISERGTGFYEQYF. The CDR3 coding sequence is TGTGCCATCAGTGAGCGGGGGACAGGGTTTTACGAGCAGTACTTC. This rearrangement joins TRBV10-3 to TRBJ2-7, with 9 positions matching TRBD1. CDR3 size: 15 residues. J was trimmed by 4 bases and V by 2 bases; bases with no gene match: 6. CDR1 and CDR2 (germline): ENHRY, SYGVKD.

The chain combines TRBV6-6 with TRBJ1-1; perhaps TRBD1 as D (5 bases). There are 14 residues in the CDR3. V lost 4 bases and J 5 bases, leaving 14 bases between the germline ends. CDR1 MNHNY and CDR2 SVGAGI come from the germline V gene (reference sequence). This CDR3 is CASSLEGPLTEAFF. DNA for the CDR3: TGTGCCAGCAGTTTAGAGGGACCGTTAACTGAAGCTTTCTTT.

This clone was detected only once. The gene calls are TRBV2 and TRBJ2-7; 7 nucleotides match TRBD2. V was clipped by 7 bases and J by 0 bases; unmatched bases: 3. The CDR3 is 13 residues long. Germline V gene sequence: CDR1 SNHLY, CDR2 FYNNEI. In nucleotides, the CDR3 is TGTGCCAGCAAGCGGGATCGCTCCTACGAGCAGTACTTC. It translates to CASKRDRSYEQYF.

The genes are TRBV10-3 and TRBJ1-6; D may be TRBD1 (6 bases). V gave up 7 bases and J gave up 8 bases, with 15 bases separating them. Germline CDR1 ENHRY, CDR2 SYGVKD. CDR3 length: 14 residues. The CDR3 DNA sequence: TGTGCCATCAAGAGGACAGAGGGCCATTCACCCCTCCACTTT. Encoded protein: CAIKRTEGHSPLHF.

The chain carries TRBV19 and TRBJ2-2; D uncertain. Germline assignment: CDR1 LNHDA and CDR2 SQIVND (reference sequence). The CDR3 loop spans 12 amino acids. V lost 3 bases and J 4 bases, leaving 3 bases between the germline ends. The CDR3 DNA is TGTGCCAGTAGTATCAGCACCGGGGAGCTGTTTTTT. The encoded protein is CASSISTGELFF.

Written as DNA, the CDR3 is TGTGCCAGCACCTCTAGCGCCGGGGAGCTGTTTTTT. The encoded protein is CASTSSAGELFF. The chain has TRBV9 and TRBJ2-2, with a weak D call TRBD2 (6 bases). This CDR3 has 12 residues. Germline CDR1 reads SGDLS; CDR2 reads YYNGEE. The V end lost 6 bases, the J end lost 6 bases, and 9 bases lay between the germline ends.

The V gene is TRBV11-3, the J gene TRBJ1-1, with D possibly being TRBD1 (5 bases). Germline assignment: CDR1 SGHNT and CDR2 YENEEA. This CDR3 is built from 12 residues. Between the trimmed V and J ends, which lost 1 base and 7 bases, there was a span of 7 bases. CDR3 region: CASSLGQGEAFF. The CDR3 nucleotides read TGTGCCAGCAGCTTAGGTCAGGGTGAAGCTTTCTTT.

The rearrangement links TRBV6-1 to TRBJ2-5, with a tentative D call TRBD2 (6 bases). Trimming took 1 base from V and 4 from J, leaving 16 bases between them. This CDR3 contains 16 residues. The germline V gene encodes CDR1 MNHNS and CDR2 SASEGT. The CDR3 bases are TGTGCCAGCAGTGAAGTTGGAGGGATCGGTACAGAGACCCAGTACTTC. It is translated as CASSEVGGIGTETQYF.

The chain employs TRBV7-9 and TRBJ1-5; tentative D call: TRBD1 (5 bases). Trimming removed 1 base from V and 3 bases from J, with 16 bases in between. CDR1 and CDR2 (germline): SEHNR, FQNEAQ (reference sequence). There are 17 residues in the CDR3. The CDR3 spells CASSLGSGLIVNQPQHF. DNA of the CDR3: TGTGCCAGCAGCTTAGGGTCAGGGTTGATCGTCAATCAGCCCCAGCATTTT.

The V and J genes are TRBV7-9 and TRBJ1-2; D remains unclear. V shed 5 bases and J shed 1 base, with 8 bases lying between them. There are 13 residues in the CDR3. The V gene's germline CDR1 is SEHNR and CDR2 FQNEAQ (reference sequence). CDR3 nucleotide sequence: TGTGCCAGCAGCCCTCGTAATAACTATGGCTACACCTTC. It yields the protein CASSPRNNYGYTF.

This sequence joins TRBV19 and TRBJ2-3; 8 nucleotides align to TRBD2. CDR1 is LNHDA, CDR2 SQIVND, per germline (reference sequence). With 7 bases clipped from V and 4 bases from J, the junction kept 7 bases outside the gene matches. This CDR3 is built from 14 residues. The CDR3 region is CASIPRGGPDTQYF. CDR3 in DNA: TGTGCCAGTATCCCTCGGGGGGGGCCAGATACGCAGTATTTT. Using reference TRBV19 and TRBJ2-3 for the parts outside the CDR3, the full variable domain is DGGITQSPKYLFRKEGQNVTLSCEQNLNHDAMYWYRQDPGQGLRLIYYSQIVNDFQKGDIAEGYSVSREKKESFPLTVTSAQKNPTAFYLCASIPRGGPDTQYFGPGTRLTVL.

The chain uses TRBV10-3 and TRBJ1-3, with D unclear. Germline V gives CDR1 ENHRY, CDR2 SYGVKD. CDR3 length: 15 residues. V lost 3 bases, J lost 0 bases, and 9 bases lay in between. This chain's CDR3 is CAISDLGDSGNTIYF. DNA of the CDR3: TGTGCCATCAGTGACCTAGGAGACTCTGGAAACACCATATATTTT.

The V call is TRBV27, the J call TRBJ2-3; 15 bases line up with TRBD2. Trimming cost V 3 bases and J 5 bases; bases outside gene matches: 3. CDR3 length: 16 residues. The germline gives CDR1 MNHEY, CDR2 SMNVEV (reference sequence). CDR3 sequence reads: CASSLGTSGRRDTQYF. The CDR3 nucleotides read TGTGCCAGCAGTTTGGGGACTAGCGGGAGGAGAGATACGCAGTATTTT.